Given below is one TCR beta chain in context. Its antigen is unknown. Looked up from germline, CDR1 is SGHNT and CDR2 is YYREEE (reference sequence). Trimming took off 3 bases at V and 2 bases at J, with 9 bases between the two ends. The CDR3 spans 13 residues. Sequencing used immunoSEQ multiplex PCR; TCRdb keeps in-frame clones, though not all of them. This sample has approximately 33,000 clones; 75% occur once, and the top ten carry roughly 10%. This sample was included in a study of a mutant IDH1 vaccine in newly diagnosed glioma. Overall study: Former treatment meant radiotherapy, temozolomide, or both; the majority had gotten both. Visit V13 took place at week 47, and visit V12 happened at week 35. Study conclusions and caveats: Of all patients, 93.3% showed vaccine-induced immune responses.

As to time point: week 47, end of study. All doses held 300 ug of mutant IDH1 20-mer peptide, with topical imiquimod. The sample consisted of PBMCs, taken from a glioma patient whose treatment included an IDH1 peptide vaccine. The chain recombines TRBV5-4 with TRBJ2-7; no clear D. This receptor was taken from a middle-aged man with glioma. DNA for the CDR3: TGTGCCAGCAGCTCGGACGGCGCCTACGAGCAGTACTTC. Protein product: CASSSDGAYEQYF.